This TCR beta chain is from a study of T cell changes during pregnancy in multiple sclerosis. Deletions cut 0 bases from V and 6 bases from J, with 11 bases between. Germline-derived CDR1 and CDR2 are GTSNPN and SVGIG (reference sequence). The CDR3 loop spans 14 amino acids. The assay was immunoSEQ multiplex PCR, and TCRdb's table has in-frame clones only and misses some. This sample has under 45,000 clones, with approximately 90% found just once. Sequencing was performed on CD4+ T cells from peripheral blood mononuclear cells, taken in the second trimester of pregnancy. The sequence was collected from a female donor with multiple sclerosis, enrolled in a pregnancy study. The chain uses TRBV30 and TRBJ2-2; D unresolved. For the CDR3, the DNA is TGTGCCTGGAGTGTGGGCGCGCTCGCCGGGGAGCTGTTTTTT. Translation gives CAWSVGALAGELFF.